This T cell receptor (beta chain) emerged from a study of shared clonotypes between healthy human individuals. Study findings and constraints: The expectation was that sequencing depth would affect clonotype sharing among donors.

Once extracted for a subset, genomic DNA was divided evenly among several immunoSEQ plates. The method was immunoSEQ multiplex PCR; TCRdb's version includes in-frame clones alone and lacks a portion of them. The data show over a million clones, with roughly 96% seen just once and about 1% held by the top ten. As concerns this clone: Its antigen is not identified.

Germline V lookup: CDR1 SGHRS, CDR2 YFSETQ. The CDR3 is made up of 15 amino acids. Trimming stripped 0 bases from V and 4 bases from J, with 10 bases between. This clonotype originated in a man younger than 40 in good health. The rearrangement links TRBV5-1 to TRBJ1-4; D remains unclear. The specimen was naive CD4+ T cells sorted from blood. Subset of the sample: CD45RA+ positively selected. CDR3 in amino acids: CASSLVGASNEKLFF. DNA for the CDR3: TGCGCCAGCAGCTTGGTGGGAGCGAGTAATGAAAAACTGTTTTTT.